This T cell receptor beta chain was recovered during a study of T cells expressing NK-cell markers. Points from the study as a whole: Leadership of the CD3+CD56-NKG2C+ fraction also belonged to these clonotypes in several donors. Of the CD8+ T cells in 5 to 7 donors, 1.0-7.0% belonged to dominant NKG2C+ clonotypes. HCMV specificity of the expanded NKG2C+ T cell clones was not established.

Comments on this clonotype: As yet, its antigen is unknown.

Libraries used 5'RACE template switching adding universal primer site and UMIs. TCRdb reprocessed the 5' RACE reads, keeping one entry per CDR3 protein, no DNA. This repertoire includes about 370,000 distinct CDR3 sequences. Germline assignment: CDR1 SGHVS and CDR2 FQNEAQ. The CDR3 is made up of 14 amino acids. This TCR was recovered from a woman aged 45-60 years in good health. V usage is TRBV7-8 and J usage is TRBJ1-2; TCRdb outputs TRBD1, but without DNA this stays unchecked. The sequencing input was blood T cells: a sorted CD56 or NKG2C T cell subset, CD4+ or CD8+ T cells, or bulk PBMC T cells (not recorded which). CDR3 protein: CASSLGSGGSGYTF. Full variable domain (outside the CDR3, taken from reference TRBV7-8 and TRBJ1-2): GAGVSQSPRYKVAKRGQDVALRCDPISGHVSLFWYQQALGQGPEFLTYFQNEAQLDKSGLPSDRFFAERPEGSVSTLKIQRTQQEDSAVYLCASSLGSGGSGYTFGSGTRLTVV.